A single T cell receptor beta chain is shown here with its context. What it binds is not known. This record comes from a study of T cell repertoires in cytomegalovirus infection. Overall study findings and caveats: Summed public TCR beta family frequency identified CMV carriers bearing the relevant HLA. HLA-C-restricted CMV clonotypes gave the most frequent clonotype in two of eight donors.

From the reads, TCRdb called clonotypes with MiXCR, one entry per CDR3 protein. The repertoire consists of some 940,000 distinct CDR3 sequences, with approximately 31% occurring once and the leading ten covering 13%. Trimming removed 0 bases at V and 5 bases at J, with 8 bases between. Germline values: CDR1 MGHRA, CDR2 YSYEKL. This CDR3 has 14 residues. The chain links TRBV4-1 to TRBJ2-1; D gene unclear. The sequencing here drew on cultured CD8+ T cells from PBMCs, taken from culture after CMV antigen stimulation. The source is a human donor in good health (CMV status not recorded). Some clones in this sample may be carry-over from other donors' samples. CDR3 in DNA: TGCGCCAGCAGCCAAGACCCCGGAGACAATGAGCAGTTCTTC. It yields the protein CASSQDPGDNEQFF.